These T cell receptor beta chains were read from a single sample in a study of blood T cell repertoires in COVID-19. Libraries were prepared by immunoSEQ multiplex PCR; TCRdb keeps only in-frame clonotypes and omits some of them. The sample holds hundreds of thousands of clones, 85% to 90% seen once. Sequenced sample: peripheral blood. These receptors all stem from a woman aged 25 to 39 with COVID-19, enrolled during active disease. CDR3s include the opening cysteine and the closing phenylalanine or tryptophan. Fields, in order: J gene, V gene, clone size, D gene, CDR3 protein, CDR3 DNA. The D gene is left open where the match is weak. Not all rows give a size; the values are once, few, many and, for expanded clones, a class.

TRBJ1-2 TRBV7-9 NA NA CASSPTSPGEHYGYTF TGTGCCAGCAGCCCGACCTCCCCAGGGGAACACTATGGCTACACCTTC
TRBJ2-4 TRBV6-2/TRBV6-3 NA TRBD2 CASSPRTSGSLAKNIQYF TGTGCCAGCAGCCCAAGGACTAGCGGGTCCCTAGCCAAAAACATTCAGTACTTC
TRBJ1-2 TRBV7-8 NA NA CASSFQVNYGYTF TGTGCCAGCAGCTTTCAGGTTAACTATGGCTACACCTTC
TRBJ1-2 TRBV5-4 few NA CASSLSRSYGYTF TGTGCCAGCAGCTTGTCAAGGAGCTATGGCTACACCTTC
TRBJ1-1 TRBV7-3 NA NA CASSRAGNTEAFF TGTGCCAGCAGTCGGGCGGGAAACACTGAAGCTTTCTTT
TRBJ1-2 TRBV21-1 NA NA CASSKDRGDGLSGYTF TGTGCCAGCAGCAAAGACCGGGGGGATGGCCTTTCTGGCTACACCTTC
TRBJ2-3 TRBV7-6 NA TRBD2 CASSLERPSGIPSTDTQYF TGTGCCAGCAGCTTAGAGCGGCCTAGCGGGATACCTTCCACAGATACGCAGTATTTT
TRBJ2-3 TRBV19 NA NA CASSSHGSGDTQYF TGTGCCAGTAGTAGCCATGGGTCAGGGGATACGCAGTATTTT
TRBJ2-4 TRBV19 NA NA CASIPGRTKNIQYF TGTGCCAGTATCCCAGGGCGGACCAAAAACATTCAGTACTTC
TRBJ2-1 TRBV5-1 NA NA CASSLGLPEQFF TGCGCCAGCAGCTTGGGACTACCGGAGCAGTTCTTC
TRBJ1-5 TRBV2 NA NA CASSPDSQLNQPQHF TGTGCCAGCAGTCCGGACAGCCAACTGAATCAGCCCCAGCATTTT
TRBJ1-2 TRBV19 NA NA CASSIGAGNYGYTF TGTGCCAGTAGTATAGGAGCAGGGAACTATGGCTACACCTTC
TRBJ1-1 TRBV19 few NA CASSIDLAVAFF TGTGCCAGTAGTATAGACTTGGCTGTAGCTTTCTTT
TRBJ1-1 TRBV4-1 NA NA CASSQGRNRNTEAFF TGCGCCAGCAGCCAAGGGAGGAACCGGAACACTGAAGCTTTCTTT
TRBJ1-1 TRBV27 NA TRBD1 CATYGAGGRRNTEAFF TGTGCCACCTATGGGGCAGGGGGAAGGCGGAACACTGAAGCTTTCTTT
TRBJ2-3 TRBV3-1/TRBV3-2 once NA CASGGADTQYF TGTGCCAGCGGCGGGGCAGATACGCAGTATTTT
TRBJ2-3 TRBV3-1/TRBV3-2 NA NA CASSPTVISTDTQYF TGTGCCAGCAGCCCGACAGTTATTAGCACAGATACGCAGTATTTT